This TCR beta chain was captured in a study of blood T cell repertoires in COVID-19. Study at large: The samples span acute and convalescent COVID-19 from the United States, Italy and Spain. T cells, B-cell-depleted T cells, or PBMCs supplied cDNA or gDNA.

The CDR3 runs to 13 residues. The germline V gene has CDR1 ENHRY and CDR2 SYGVKD. V was pared by 9 bases and J by 5 bases, with 8 bases of the junction left unmatched. Authors' processing steps: Amplifying reference gene primers gave estimates of nucleated cell counts. Profiled with immunoSEQ multiplex PCR; TCRdb holds only in-frame clones, not every one. V and J calls and clone size are copied from that table; D and trimming were computed from the DNA. The data contain 250,000 to 300,000 clones, around 83% of them singletons. V is TRBV10-3 and J is TRBJ1-2, with 8 bases that match TRBD1. The receptor's source is a man aged 18 to 29 with active or convalescent COVID-19. The sequenced material came from peripheral blood. CDR3 residues: CAIQGQEGYGYTF. The CDR3 DNA reads as TGTGCCATTCAGGGACAGGAGGGGTATGGCTACACCTTC.